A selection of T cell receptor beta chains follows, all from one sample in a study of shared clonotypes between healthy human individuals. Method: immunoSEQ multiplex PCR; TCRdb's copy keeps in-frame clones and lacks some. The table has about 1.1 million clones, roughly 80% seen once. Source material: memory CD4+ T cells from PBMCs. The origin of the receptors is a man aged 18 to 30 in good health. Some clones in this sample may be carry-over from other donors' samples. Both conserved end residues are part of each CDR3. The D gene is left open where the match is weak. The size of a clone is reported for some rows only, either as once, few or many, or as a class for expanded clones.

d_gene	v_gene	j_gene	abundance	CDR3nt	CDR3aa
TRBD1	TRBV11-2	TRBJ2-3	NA	TGTGCCAGCAGAGCGGACCGGGACAGGGGGAATACGCAGTATTTT	CASRADRDRGNTQYF
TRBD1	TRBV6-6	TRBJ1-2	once	TGTGCCGCGGGACAGGCCGATAACATGGGCTACACCTTC	CAAGQADNMGYTF
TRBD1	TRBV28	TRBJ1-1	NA	TGTGCCAGCGGGACAGGGACGAACACTGAAGCTTTCTTT	CASGTGTNTEAFF
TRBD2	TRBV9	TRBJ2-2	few	TGTGCCAGCAGCGTAGAGAGACTAGCCACAACCGGGGAGCTGTTTTTT	CASSVERLATTGELFF
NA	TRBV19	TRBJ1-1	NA	TGTGCCAGTAGCCTCCCCCAGTGGCAGTCGAACACTGAAGCTTTCTTT	CASSLPQWQSNTEAFF
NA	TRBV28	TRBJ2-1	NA	TGTGCCAGCAGTTCTAGCCCTTACAATGAGCAGTTCTTC	CASSSSPYNEQFF
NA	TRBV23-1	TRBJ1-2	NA	TGCGCCAGCAGTCAAACCGGTCGCACGGATGGCTACACCTTC	CASSQTGRTDGYTF
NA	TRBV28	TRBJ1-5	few	TGTGCCAGCACCCTAACGGGACGCAATCAGCCCCAGCATTTT	CASTLTGRNQPQHF
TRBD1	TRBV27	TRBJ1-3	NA	TGTGCCAGCAGTCTCACAGGGGGTGGAAACACCATATATTTT	CASSLTGGGNTIYF
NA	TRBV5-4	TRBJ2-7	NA	TGTGCCAGCAGCTTACCGGGACTTTCTGTCTACGAGCAGTACTTC	CASSLPGLSVYEQYF
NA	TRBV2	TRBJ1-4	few	TGTGCCAGCAATTCCAGGAGGCTTGGCGAAAAACTGTTTTTT	CASNSRRLGEKLFF
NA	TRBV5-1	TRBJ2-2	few	TGCGCCAGCAGCTTGGTAGGGGCGGGAACCAACACCGGGGAGCTGTTTTTT	CASSLVGAGTNTGELFF
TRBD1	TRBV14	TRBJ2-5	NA	TGTGCCAGCAGCCTTTCATCTTCCCGGGACAGGGGGCGCGAGACCCAGTACTTC	CASSLSSSRDRGRETQYF
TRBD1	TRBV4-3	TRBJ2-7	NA	TGCGCCAGCAGCCGCGATTTGACAGGGAACGAGCAGTACTTC	CASSRDLTGNEQYF
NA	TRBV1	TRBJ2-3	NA	TGCACCAGCAGCCGGGGACAGGGGGATACGCAGTATTTT	CTSSRGQGDTQYF
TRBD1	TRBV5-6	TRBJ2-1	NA	TGTGCCAGCAGCCAGGACAGGGGCCGCGAGTTCTTC	CASSQDRGREFF
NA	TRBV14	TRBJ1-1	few	TGTGCCAGCAGCCTAGCGTATCCAGTGAGTGAAGCTTTCTTT	CASSLAYPVSEAFF
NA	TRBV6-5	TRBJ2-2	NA	TGTGCCAGCAGTTACCACCCGCAGGGGAACACCGGGGAGCTGTTTTTT	CASSYHPQGNTGELFF
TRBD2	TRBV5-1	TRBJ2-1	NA	TGCGCCAGCAGCGACGGGACTAGCGGAAACAATGAGCAGTTCTTC	CASSDGTSGNNEQFF
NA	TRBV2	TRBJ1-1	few	TGTGCCAGCACCCTGGACGGGGGAGGCACTGAAGCTTTCTTT	CASTLDGGGTEAFF
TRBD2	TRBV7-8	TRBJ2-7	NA	TGTGCCAGCAGCTTAGGTGTGCTCCGGGTAGCGGGAGGAAGCTACGAGCAGTACTTC	CASSLGVLRVAGGSYEQYF
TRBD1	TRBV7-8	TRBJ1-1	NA	TGTGCCAGCAGCCCCAGGGGGGGGGCCCCAGGAAGTGGCACTGAAGCTTTCTTT	CASSPRGGAPGSGTEAFF
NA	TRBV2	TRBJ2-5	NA	TGTGCCAGCAGGTCAGGGGCCCAAGAGACCCAGTACTTC	CASRSGAQETQYF
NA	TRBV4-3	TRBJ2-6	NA	TGCGCCAGCAGCCAAGACGTAGAAGGGGCCAACGTCCTGACTTTC	CASSQDVEGANVLTF
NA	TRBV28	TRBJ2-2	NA	TGTGCCAGCAGTTCCCTGTCCCGGGCCGCCGGGGAGCTGTTTTTT	CASSSLSRAAGELFF
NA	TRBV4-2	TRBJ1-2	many	TGTGCCAGCTCGCGGGAACACTATGGCTACACCTTC	CASSREHYGYTF
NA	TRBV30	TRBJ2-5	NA	TGTGCCGTTACCGGGACCTCTGATTTGGAGACCCAGTACTTC	CAVTGTSDLETQYF
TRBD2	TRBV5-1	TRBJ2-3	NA	TGCGCCAGCAGCTTGGGGAGCGGGAGGGTCACAGATACGCAGTATTTT	CASSLGSGRVTDTQYF
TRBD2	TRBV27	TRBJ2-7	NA	TGTGCCAGCAGTTTAGGGAGCGGGAGGGCGCCTGAGCAGTACTTC	CASSLGSGRAPEQYF